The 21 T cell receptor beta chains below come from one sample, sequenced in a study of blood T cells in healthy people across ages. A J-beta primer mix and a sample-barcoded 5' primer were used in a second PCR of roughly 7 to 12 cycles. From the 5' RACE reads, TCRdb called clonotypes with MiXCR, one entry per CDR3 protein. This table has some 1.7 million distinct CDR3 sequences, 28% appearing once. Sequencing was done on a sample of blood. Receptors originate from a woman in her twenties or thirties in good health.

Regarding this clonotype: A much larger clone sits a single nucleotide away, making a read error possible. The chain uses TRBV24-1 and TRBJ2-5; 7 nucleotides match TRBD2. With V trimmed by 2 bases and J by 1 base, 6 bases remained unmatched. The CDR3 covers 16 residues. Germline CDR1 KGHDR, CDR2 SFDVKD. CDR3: CATSDCRGLSQETQYF. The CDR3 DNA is TGTGCCACCAGTGATTGCCGGGGACTATCCCAAGAGACCCAGTACTTC.

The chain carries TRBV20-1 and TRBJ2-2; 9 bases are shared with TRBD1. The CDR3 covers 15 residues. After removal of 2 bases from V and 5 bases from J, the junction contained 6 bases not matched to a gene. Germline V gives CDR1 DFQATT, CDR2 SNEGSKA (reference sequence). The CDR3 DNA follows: TGCAGTGCTAGACGATCGGGGACAGGGACCGGGGAGCTGTTTTTT. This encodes CSARRSGTGTGELFF.

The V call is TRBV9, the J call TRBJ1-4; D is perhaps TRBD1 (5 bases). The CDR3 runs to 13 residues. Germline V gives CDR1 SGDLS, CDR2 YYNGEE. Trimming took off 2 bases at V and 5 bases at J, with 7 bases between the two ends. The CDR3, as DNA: TGTGCCAGCAGCGTGACAGCAAATGAAAAACTGTTTTTT. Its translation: CASSVTANEKLFF.

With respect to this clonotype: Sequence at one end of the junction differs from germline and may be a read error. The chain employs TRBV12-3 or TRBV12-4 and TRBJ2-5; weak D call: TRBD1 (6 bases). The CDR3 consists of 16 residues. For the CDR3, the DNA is TGTGCCAGCAGTTTTTGGGACACTGGGACCAAAGAGGCCCAGTACTTC. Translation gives CASSFWDTGTKEAQYF.

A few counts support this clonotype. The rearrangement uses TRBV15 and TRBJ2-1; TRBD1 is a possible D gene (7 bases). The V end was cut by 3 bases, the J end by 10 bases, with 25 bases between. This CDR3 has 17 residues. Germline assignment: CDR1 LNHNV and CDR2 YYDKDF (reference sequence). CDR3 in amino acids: CATSRPGGAGGTYEQFF. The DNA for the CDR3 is TGTGCCACCAGCAGGCCAGGGGGAGCGGGTGGAACCTACGAGCAGTTCTTC.

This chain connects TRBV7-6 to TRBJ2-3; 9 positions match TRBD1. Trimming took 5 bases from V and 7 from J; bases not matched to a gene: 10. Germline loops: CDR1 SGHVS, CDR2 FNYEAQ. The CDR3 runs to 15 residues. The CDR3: CASSKTGQGRNTQYF. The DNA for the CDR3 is TGTGCCAGCAGCAAAACGGGACAGGGACGAAATACGCAGTATTTT.

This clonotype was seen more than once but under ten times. The CDR3 region is CSARPTGQNQPQHF. For the CDR3, the DNA is TGCAGTGCTAGACCCACAGGGCAAAATCAGCCCCAGCATTTT. This rearrangement joins TRBV20-1 to TRBJ1-5, with D possibly matching TRBD1 (6 bases). This CDR3 region has 14 residues. The germline gives CDR1 DFQATT, CDR2 SNEGSKA (reference sequence). V was pared by 2 bases and J by 4 bases, with 12 bases between.

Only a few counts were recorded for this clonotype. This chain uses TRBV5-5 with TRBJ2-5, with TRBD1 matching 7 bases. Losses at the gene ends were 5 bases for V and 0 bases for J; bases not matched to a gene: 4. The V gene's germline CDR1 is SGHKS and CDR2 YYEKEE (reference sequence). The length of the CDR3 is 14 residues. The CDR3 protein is CASSATGNQETQYF. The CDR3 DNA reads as TGTGCCAGCAGTGCGACAGGGAACCAAGAGACCCAGTACTTC.

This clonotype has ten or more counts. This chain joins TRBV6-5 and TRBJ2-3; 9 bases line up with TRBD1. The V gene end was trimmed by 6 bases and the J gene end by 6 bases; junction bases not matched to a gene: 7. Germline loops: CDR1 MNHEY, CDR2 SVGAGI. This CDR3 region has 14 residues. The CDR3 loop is CASRKDRGMDTQYF. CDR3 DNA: TGTGCCAGCAGGAAGGACAGGGGTATGGATACGCAGTATTTT.

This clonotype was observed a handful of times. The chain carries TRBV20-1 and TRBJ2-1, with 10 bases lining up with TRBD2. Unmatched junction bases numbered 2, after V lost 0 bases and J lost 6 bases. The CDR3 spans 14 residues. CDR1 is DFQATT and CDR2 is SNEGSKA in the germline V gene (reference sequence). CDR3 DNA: TGCAGTGCTAGAGATCTAGCGGGAGCCAATGAGCAGTTCTTC. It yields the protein CSARDLAGANEQFF.

Written as DNA, the CDR3 is TGTGCCAGCAGCTTAGGGGCGCAGGTGTACAATGAGCAGTTCTTC. Its protein product is CASSLGAQVYNEQFF. The rearrangement joins TRBV7-2 to TRBJ2-1; D is uncertain. Germline V gene lookup returns CDR1 SGHTA and CDR2 FQGNSA. The CDR3 is 15 amino acids. Trimming removed 1 base from V and 4 bases from J, with 11 bases in between.

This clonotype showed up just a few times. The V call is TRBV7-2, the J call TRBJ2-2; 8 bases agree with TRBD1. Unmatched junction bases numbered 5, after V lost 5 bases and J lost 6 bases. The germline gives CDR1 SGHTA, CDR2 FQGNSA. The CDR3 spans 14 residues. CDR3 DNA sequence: TGTGCCAGCAGCCGGGACAGGTGGTCCGGGGAGCTGTTTTTT. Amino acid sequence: CASSRDRWSGELFF.

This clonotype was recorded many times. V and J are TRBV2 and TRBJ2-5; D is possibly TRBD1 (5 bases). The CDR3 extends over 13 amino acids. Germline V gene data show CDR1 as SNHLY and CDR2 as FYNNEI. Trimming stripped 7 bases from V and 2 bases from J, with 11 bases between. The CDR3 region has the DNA TGTGCCAGCACCGGACAAGCTCAAGAGACCCAGTACTTC. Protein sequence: CASTGQAQETQYF.

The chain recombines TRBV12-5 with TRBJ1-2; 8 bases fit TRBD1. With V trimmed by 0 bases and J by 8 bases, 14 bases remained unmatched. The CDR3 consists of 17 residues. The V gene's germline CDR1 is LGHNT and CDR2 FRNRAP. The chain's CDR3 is CASGLVLVLRQGTGYTF. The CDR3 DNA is TGTGCTAGTGGTTTGGTATTAGTCCTTCGACAGGGGACAGGCTACACCTTC. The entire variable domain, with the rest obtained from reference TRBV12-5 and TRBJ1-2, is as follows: DARVTQTPRHKVTEMGQEVTMRCQPILGHNTVFWYRQTMMQGLELLAYFRNRAPLDDSGMPKDRFSAEMPDATLATLKIQPSEPRDSAVYFCASGLVLVLRQGTGYTFGSGTRLTVV.

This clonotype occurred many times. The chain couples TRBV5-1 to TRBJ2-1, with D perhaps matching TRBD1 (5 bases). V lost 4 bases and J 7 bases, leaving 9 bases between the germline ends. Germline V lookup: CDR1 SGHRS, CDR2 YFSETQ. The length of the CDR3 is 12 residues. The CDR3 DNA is TGCGCCAGCAGCCCACAGGAAAATGAGCAGTTCTTC. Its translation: CASSPQENEQFF.

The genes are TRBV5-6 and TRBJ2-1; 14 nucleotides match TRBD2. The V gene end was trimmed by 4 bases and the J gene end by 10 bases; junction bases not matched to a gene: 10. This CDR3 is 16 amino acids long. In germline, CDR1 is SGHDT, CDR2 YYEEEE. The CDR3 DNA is TGTGCCAGCAGCCCTTTGGGACTAGCGGGAGATAGGGAGCAGTTCTTC. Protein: CASSPLGLAGDREQFF.

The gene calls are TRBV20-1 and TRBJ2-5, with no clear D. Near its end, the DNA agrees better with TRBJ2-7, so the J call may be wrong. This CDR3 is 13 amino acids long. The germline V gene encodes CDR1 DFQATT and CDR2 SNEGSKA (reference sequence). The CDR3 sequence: CSARGFETYEQYF. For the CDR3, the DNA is TGCAGTGCTAGAGGGTTTGAAACCTACGAGCAGTACTTC.

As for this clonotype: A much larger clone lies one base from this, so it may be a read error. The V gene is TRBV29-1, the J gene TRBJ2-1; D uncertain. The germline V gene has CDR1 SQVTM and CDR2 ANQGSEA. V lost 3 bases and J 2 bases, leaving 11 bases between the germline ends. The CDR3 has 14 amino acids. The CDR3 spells CSVESSGPYNEQFF. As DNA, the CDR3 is TGCAGCGTTGAGTCTTCAGGTCCCTACAATGAGCAGTTCTTC.

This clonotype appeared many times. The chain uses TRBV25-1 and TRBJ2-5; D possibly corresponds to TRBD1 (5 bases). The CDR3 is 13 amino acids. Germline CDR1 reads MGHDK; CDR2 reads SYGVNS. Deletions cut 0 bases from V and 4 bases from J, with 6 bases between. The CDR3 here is CASSEYTGETQYF. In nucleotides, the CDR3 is TGTGCCAGCAGTGAATACACAGGAGAGACCCAGTACTTC.

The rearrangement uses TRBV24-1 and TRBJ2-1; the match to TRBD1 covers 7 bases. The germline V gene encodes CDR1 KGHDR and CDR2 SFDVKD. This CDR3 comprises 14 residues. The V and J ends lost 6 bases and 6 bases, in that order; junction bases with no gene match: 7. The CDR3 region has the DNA TGTGCCACCAGTCGACAGGGTGGAGCCAATGAGCAGTTCTTC. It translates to CATSRQGGANEQFF.

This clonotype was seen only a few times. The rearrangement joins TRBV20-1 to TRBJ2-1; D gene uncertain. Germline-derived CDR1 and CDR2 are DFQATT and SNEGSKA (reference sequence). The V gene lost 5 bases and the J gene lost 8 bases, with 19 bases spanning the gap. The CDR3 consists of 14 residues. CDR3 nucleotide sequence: TGCAGTGCTCCAATAGCCGCCGGGTATGATGAGCAGTTCTTC. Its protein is CSAPIAAGYDEQFF.